The 25 T cell receptor beta chains in this list originate from one sample, sequenced in a study of T-cell reconstitution after alpha-beta-depleted transplantation in children. During its preparation, the TCRbeta library received unique molecular identifiers. TCRdb re-derived calls from the PCR reads in MiXCR, one entry per CDR3 protein. The profile shows approximately 230,000 distinct CDR3 sequences, 20% to 30% of them singletons. The sequences come from PBMCs, mostly from graft donor cells, collected 360 days after TCRalphabeta/CD19-depleted stem cell transplant. The receptors come from a female patient between 2 and 15 years old who had a stem cell transplant for congenital amegakaryocytic thrombocytopenia, so the T cells may come from the graft donor.

In its sample, this clonotype was seen a few times. The chain combines TRBV12-3 or TRBV12-4 with TRBJ1-2; 7 nucleotides match TRBD1. V was pared by 6 bases and J by 12 bases, with 7 bases of the junction left unmatched. The CDR3 totals 11 residues. DNA of the CDR3: TGTGCCAGCAGAATCGACAGGGCACACACCTTC. It is translated as CASRIDRAHTF.

On this clonotype: The germline gene is not matched at one end of the junction; a read error may be the cause. The CDR3 protein is CASSLGYGPGELYERYF. CDR3 DNA sequence: TGTGCCAGCAGTTTAGGGTATGGGCCAGGGGAGCTCTACGAGCGGTACTTC. The chain joins TRBV27 to TRBJ2-7, with D perhaps matching TRBD1 (6 bases). CDR1 and CDR2 (germline): MNHEY, SMNVEV (reference sequence). This CDR3 has 17 residues.

This clonotype was detected a few times. This sequence joins TRBV21-1 and TRBJ2-3; the table gives TRBD1 as D, unverified against the DNA. TRBV21-1 is a recognized pseudogene. The length of the CDR3 is 21 residues. The chain's CDR3 is CASSKGNRGTAVALPTDTQYF. CDR3 bases: TGTGCCAGCAGCAAAGGTAATCGAGGGACAGCTGTGGCCCTTCCTACAGATACGCAGTATTTT.

This clonotype was seen more than once but under ten times. The chain couples TRBV20-1 to TRBJ2-1, with D maybe TRBD2 (7 bases). The CDR3 is 17 residues long. Germline V gene sequence: CDR1 DFQATT, CDR2 SNEGSKA (reference sequence). V lost 4 bases to trimming and J lost 3 bases, with 22 bases between them. The CDR3, as DNA: TGCAGTGCTAAGGGCTGGGGGCCCGGACTAGTCTACAATGAGCAGTTCTTC. Protein: CSAKGWGPGLVYNEQFF.

This sequence joins TRBV20-1 and TRBJ2-7; no firm D call. The CDR3 runs to 11 residues. Germline-derived CDR1 and CDR2 are DFQATT and SNEGSKA (reference sequence). V lost 5 bases, J lost 1 base, and 6 bases lay in between. CDR3 bases: TGCAGTGCTCATCAGTCCTACGAGCAGTACTTC. Translating it yields CSAHQSYEQYF.

This clonotype was counted only a few times. V is TRBV18 and J is TRBJ2-7; 8 bases align to TRBD1. Germline values: CDR1 KGHSH, CDR2 LQKENI. The ends lost 3 bases at V and 3 bases at J; junction bases unmatched: 1. The CDR3 totals 13 residues. The CDR3 sequence is CASSPGQDYEQYF. CDR3 sequence (DNA): TGTGCCAGCTCACCGGGACAGGACTACGAGCAGTACTTC.

This clonotype was counted many times. The chain joins TRBV10-1 to TRBJ2-4; TRBD1 matches at 7 bases. CDR3 length: 14 amino acids. With V trimmed by 2 bases and J by 7 bases, 5 bases remained unmatched. Germline V gene lookup returns CDR1 WNHNN and CDR2 SYGVQD (reference sequence). For the CDR3, the DNA is TGCGCCAGCAGTGAGGACAGGGTAGGGAACATTCAGTACTTC. It is translated as CASSEDRVGNIQYF.

V gene TRBV20-1 combines with J gene TRBJ2-7, with unresolved D. Germline-derived CDR1 and CDR2 are DFQATT and SNEGSKA (reference sequence). Trimming took off 1 base at V and 0 bases at J, with 16 bases between the two ends. This CDR3 has 16 residues. The CDR3 bases are TGCAGTGCTAGAGGGGCGGATTCCAGGAGCTCCTACGAGCAGTACTTC. Protein: CSARGADSRSSYEQYF.

In this sample, this clonotype turned up a few times. The V gene is TRBV11-3, the J gene TRBJ2-1; no firm D call. Germline V gene sequence: CDR1 SGHNT, CDR2 YENEEA. This CDR3 has 12 residues. The ends were cut back, 4 bases at V and 6 bases at J, with 7 bases in the middle. The CDR3 DNA is TGTGCCAGCAGCTCGAGTAGCAATGAGCAGTTCTTC. It specifies CASSSSSNEQFF.

The V call is TRBV5-8, the J call TRBJ2-2; 9 bases map to TRBD1. The CDR3 loop spans 16 amino acids. Germline V lookup: CDR1 SGHTS, CDR2 YDEGEE. The V gene end was trimmed by 0 bases and the J gene end by 6 bases; junction bases not matched to a gene: 6. CDR3 residues: CASSLAGTGLAGELFF. In nucleotides, the CDR3 is TGTGCCAGCAGCTTGGCCGGGACAGGGTTGGCCGGGGAGCTGTTTTTT.

This clonotype appeared a few times. V usage is TRBV7-6 and J usage is TRBJ2-1; 13 bases agree with TRBD2. This CDR3 is built from 18 residues. Germline CDR1 is SGHVS and CDR2 is FNYEAQ. After removal of 1 base from V and 5 bases from J, the junction contained 8 bases not matched to a gene. CDR3 in amino acids: CASSLGLAGGPLDNEQFF. The CDR3, as DNA: TGTGCCAGCAGCTTAGGACTAGCGGGGGGACCCCTCGACAATGAGCAGTTCTTC.

This clonotype was found a few times. The J gene is TRBJ2-7, the V gene TRBV12-3 or TRBV12-4; 9 nucleotides agree with TRBD1. The length of the CDR3 is 14 residues. The J segment lost 3 bases and the V segment lost 5 bases, leaving 5 bases of the junction unmatched. Here the CDR3 reads CASSPTGGNYEQYF. The DNA for the CDR3 is TGTGCCAGCAGTCCGACAGGGGGGAACTACGAGCAGTACTTC.

This clonotype was recorded a few times. The CDR3 DNA follows: TGTGCCAGCAACCGGGCCGGAGATAACTATGGCTACACCTTC. Encoded protein: CASNRAGDNYGYTF. The chain has TRBV7-9 and TRBJ1-2; D call uncertain. V dropped 7 bases and J dropped 1 base, with 13 bases sitting between them. CDR3 length equals 14 residues. Germline V gives CDR1 SEHNR, CDR2 FQNEAQ (reference sequence).

The J gene is TRBJ1-1, the V gene TRBV12-3 or TRBV12-4; TRBD1 aligns across 9 bases. The CDR3 spans 13 residues. The V gene end was trimmed by 6 bases and the J gene end by 7 bases; junction bases not matched to a gene: 6. Written as DNA, the CDR3 is TGTGCCAGCAGCCCGACAGGGGGGTTTGAAGCTTTCTTT. It encodes CASSPTGGFEAFF.

With regard to this clonotype: A much larger clone sits a single nucleotide away, making a read error possible. The V gene is TRBV5-8, the J gene TRBJ2-1, with D possibly being TRBD1 or TRBD2 (5 bases each). The germline V and J ends were trimmed by 2 bases and 8 bases, with 17 bases remaining between them. CDR3 length: 15 amino acids. The germline V gene has CDR1 SGHTS and CDR2 YDEGEE. DNA for the CDR3: TGTGCCAGCAGCTTAGGGGACCCCCACGTCTATGAGCAGTTCTTC. This translates into CASSLGDPHVYEQFF.

The V gene is TRBV7-9, the J gene TRBJ1-2; 7 nucleotides align to TRBD1. The germline CDR1 and CDR2 sequences are SEHNR and FQNEAQ (reference sequence). The junction had 7 bases not matched to a gene; V was cut back by 3 bases and J by 6 bases. The CDR3 is 14 amino acids. In nucleotides, the CDR3 is TGTGCCAGCAGCTTTACCGGGACAGTAAATGGCTACACCTTC. This translates into CASSFTGTVNGYTF.

The V call is TRBV5-1, the J call TRBJ2-5; D is uncertain. CDR1 and CDR2 from the germline V gene are SGHRS and YFSETQ. This CDR3 has 14 amino acids. Deletions cut 0 bases from V and 2 bases from J, with 8 bases between. CDR3 nucleotide sequence: TGCGCCAGCAGCTTGGAAGGCTTACAAGAGACCCAGTACTTC. Protein sequence: CASSLEGLQETQYF.

This clonotype turned up a few times. The CDR3 reads CASSLVLSYEQYF. In nucleotides, the CDR3 is TGCGCCAGCAGCTTGGTCTTGTCCTACGAGCAGTACTTC. The gene calls are TRBV5-1 and TRBJ2-7; D gene ambiguous. Between the trimmed V and J ends, which lost 0 bases and 1 base, there was a span of 5 bases. Germline lookup yields CDR1 SGHRS and CDR2 YFSETQ. This CDR3 region has 13 residues.

The rearrangement joins TRBV7-7 to TRBJ2-3; D may be TRBD1 or TRBD2 (5 bases each). The length of the CDR3 is 13 residues. Between the trimmed V and J ends, which lost 5 bases and 10 bases, there was a span of 16 bases. Germline V lookup: CDR1 SSHAT, CDR2 FNYEAQ (reference sequence). This CDR3 reads CASSLTHRDPQYF. CDR3 bases: TGTGCCAGCAGCCTAACTCATCGGGACCCGCAGTATTTT.

This clonotype was seen repeatedly, ten times or more. The V and J genes are TRBV3-1 and TRBJ2-1; 9 bases align to TRBD2. The J segment lost 5 bases and the V segment lost 6 bases, leaving 20 bases of the junction unmatched. Germline V lookup: CDR1 LGHDT, CDR2 YNNKEL (reference sequence). The CDR3 extends over 19 amino acids. The CDR3: CASSPQVLEGGGVHNEQFF. The CDR3 region has the DNA TGTGCCAGCAGTCCCCAGGTGCTCGAGGGCGGGGGGGTCCACAATGAGCAGTTCTTC.

J is TRBJ2-1 and V is TRBV20-1; no clear D. Trimming took off 2 bases at V and 1 base at J, with 12 bases between the two ends. CDR3 length: 15 residues. Germline V gives CDR1 DFQATT, CDR2 SNEGSKA (reference sequence). The CDR3 nucleotides are TGCAGTGCTAGAATACAGAAAGTGTCCTACAATGAGCAGTTCTTC. This gives the protein CSARIQKVSYNEQFF.

This clonotype was counted between two and nine times. The chain employs TRBV21-1 and TRBJ1-5. TRBV21-1 is marked as a pseudogene. This CDR3 has 11 amino acids. Here the CDR3 DNA reads TGTGCCAGCAGCGTAAATCAGCCCCAGCATTTT. Amino acid sequence: CASSVNQPQHF.

This clonotype was detected a few times. V usage is TRBV2 and J usage is TRBJ2-5; 7 bases fit TRBD1. V was clipped by 5 bases and J by 1 base; unmatched bases: 4. Germline CDR1 SNHLY, CDR2 FYNNEI. This CDR3 comprises 14 residues. CDR3 sequence reads: CASSWDSLQETQYF. CDR3 in DNA: TGTGCCAGCAGTTGGGACAGCCTCCAAGAGACCCAGTACTTC.

This clonotype was observed at least ten times. The J gene is TRBJ2-3, the V gene TRBV29-1; tentatively, D is TRBD1 (6 bases). Trimming left V 3 bases short and J 4 bases short, with 8 bases between. The CDR3 runs 12 residues. The germline V gene encodes CDR1 SQVTM and CDR2 ANQGSEA. This chain's CDR3 is CSVEPGADTQYF. The CDR3 nucleotides read TGCAGCGTTGAGCCAGGGGCAGATACGCAGTATTTT.

In this sample, this clonotype turned up many times. This rearrangement joins TRBV6-5 to TRBJ2-7; 7 nucleotides line up with TRBD1. The ends lost 5 bases at V and 3 bases at J; junction bases unmatched: 7. The CDR3 extends over 14 amino acids. CDR1 is MNHEY, CDR2 SVGAGI, per germline. CDR3 sequence: CASSTGQDRYEQYF. The CDR3, as DNA: TGTGCCAGCAGTACAGGACAGGACCGCTACGAGCAGTACTTC.